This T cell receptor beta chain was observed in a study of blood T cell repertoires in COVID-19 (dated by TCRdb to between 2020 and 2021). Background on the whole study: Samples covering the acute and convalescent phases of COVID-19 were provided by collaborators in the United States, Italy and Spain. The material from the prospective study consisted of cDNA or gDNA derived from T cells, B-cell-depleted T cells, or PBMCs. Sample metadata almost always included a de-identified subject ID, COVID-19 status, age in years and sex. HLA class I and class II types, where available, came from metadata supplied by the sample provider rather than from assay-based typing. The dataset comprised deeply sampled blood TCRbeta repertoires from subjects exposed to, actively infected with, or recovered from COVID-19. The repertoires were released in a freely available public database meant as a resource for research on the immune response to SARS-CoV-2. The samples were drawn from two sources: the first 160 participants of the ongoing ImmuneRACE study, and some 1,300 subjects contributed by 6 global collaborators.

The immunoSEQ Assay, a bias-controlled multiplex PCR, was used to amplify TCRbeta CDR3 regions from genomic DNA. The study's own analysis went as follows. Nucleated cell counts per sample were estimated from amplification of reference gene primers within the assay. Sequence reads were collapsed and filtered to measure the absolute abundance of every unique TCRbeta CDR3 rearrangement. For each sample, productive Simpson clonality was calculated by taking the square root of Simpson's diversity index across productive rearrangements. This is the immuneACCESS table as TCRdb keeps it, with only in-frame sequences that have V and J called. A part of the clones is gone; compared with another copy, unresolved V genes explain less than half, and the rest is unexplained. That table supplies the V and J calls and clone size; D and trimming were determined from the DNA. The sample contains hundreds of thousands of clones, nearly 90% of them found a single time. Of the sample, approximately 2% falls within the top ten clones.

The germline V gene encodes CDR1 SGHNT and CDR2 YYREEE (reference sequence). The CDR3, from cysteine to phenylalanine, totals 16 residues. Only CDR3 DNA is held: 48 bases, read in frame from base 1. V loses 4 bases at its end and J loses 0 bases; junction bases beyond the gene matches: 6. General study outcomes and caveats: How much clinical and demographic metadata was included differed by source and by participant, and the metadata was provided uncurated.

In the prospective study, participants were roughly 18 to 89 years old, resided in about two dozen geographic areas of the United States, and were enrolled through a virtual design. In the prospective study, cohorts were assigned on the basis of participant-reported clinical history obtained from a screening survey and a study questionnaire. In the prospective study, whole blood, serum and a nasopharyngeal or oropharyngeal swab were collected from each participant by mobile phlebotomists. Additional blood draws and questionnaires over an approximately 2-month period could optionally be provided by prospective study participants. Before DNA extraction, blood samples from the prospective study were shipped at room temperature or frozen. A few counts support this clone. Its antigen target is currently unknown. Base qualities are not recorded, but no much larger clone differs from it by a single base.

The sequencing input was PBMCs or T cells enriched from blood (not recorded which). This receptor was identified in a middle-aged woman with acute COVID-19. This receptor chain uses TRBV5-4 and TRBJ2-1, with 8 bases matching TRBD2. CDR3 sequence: CASSRRGTSSYNEQFF. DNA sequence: TGTGCCAGCAGCCGTCGGGGGACTAGCTCCTACAATGAGCAGTTCTTC.